The 30 T cell receptor beta chains given below trace back to one sample, sequenced in a study of control samples from healthy donors and cancer patients. Generated by immunoSEQ multiplex PCR, the TCRdb table keeps only in-frame clones and is missing some. The sample carries about 54,000 clones, almost 96% recorded once. Sequencing was done on a sample of blood. These receptors came from a woman in her twenties or thirties in good health.

The rearrangement joins TRBV15 to TRBJ2-3, with TRBD2 identical over 7 bases. The CDR3 totals 15 residues. In germline, CDR1 is LNHNV, CDR2 YYDKDF (reference sequence). J gave up 6 bases and V 0 bases, and 6 bases lay outside the gene matches. In DNA, the CDR3 is TGTGCCACCAGCAGAGAACGGGCGGGAGCGGATACGCAGTATTTT. Its translation: CATSRERAGADTQYF. Complete variable domain (other parts from reference TRBV15 and TRBJ2-3): DAMVIQNPRYQVTQFGKPVTLSCSQTLNHNVMYWYQQKSSQAPKLLFHYYDKDFNNEADTPDNFQSRRPNTSFCFLDIRSPGLGDTAMYLCATSRERAGADTQYFGPGTRLTVL.

The CDR3 is CAWTRYSGNTIYF. CDR3 nucleotide sequence: TGTGCCTGGACGCGATATTCTGGAAACACCATATATTTT. The rearrangement uses TRBV30 and TRBJ1-3, with D unresolved. V lost 4 bases, J lost 1 base, and 8 bases lay in between. This CDR3 has 13 amino acids. From germline, CDR1 is GTSNPN and CDR2 SVGIG (reference sequence).

The chain joins TRBV2 to TRBJ1-1, with 8 bases fitting TRBD1. With 5 bases clipped from V and 5 bases from J, the junction kept 7 bases outside the gene matches. The CDR3 runs to 14 residues. The germline CDR1 and CDR2 sequences are SNHLY and FYNNEI. DNA for the CDR3: TGTGCCAGCAGTAGACAGGGGCGCACGACTGAAGCTTTCTTT. Its protein product is CASSRQGRTTEAFF.

The table lists this clone with a count of one. This chain joins TRBV5-1 and TRBJ2-2, with TRBD1 as a possible D gene (7 bases). V was pared by 4 bases and J by 4 bases, with 14 bases between. The CDR3 loop spans 15 amino acids. CDR1 and CDR2 (germline): SGHRS, YFSETQ. The CDR3 sequence is CASSPQGGSTGELFF. The CDR3 nucleotides are TGCGCCAGCAGCCCCCAGGGGGGTTCCACCGGGGAGCTGTTTTTT.

The chain carries TRBV20-1 and TRBJ1-3, with a possible D match to TRBD1 (6 bases). Germline lookup yields CDR1 DFQATT and CDR2 SNEGSKA (reference sequence). CDR3 length: 18 amino acids. V shed 3 bases and J shed 0 bases, with 21 bases lying between them. In DNA, the CDR3 is TGCAGTGCTAGTCCTTTAAGGGCAGGGGAGGCCTCTGGAAACACCATATATTTT. This gives the protein CSASPLRAGEASGNTIYF.

V and J are TRBV28 and TRBJ1-1; no reliable D call. Germline-derived CDR1 and CDR2 are MDHEN and SYDVKM. The CDR3 sequence is 13 residues long. V was pared by 5 bases and J by 2 bases, with 9 bases between. The CDR3 reads CASSPGYNTEAFF. As DNA, the CDR3 is TGTGCCAGCAGTCCGGGGTATAACACTGAAGCTTTCTTT.

The gene calls are TRBV6-1 and TRBJ2-2; 12 nucleotides match TRBD2. J lost 6 bases, V lost 4 bases, and 6 bases had no gene match. Germline-derived CDR1 and CDR2 are MNHNS and SASEGT. The CDR3 is 16 amino acids. The DNA of the CDR3 is TGTGCCAGCAGTGTTCTAGCGGGAGGGGCGTCCGGGGAGCTGTTTTTT. Residues: CASSVLAGGASGELFF.

The chain carries TRBV6-1 and TRBJ2-7; 10 bases map to TRBD2. CDR1 is MNHNS, CDR2 SASEGT, per germline. The length of the CDR3 is 15 residues. Losses at the gene ends were 2 bases for V and 4 bases for J; bases not matched to a gene: 5. The CDR3 coding sequence is TGTGCCAGCAGTGAATCCATAGCGGGAGGTTACGAGCAGTACTTC. Encoded protein: CASSESIAGGYEQYF.

This chain connects TRBV4-1 to TRBJ2-1, with 12 bases fitting TRBD2. The CDR3 sequence is 18 residues long. Germline loops: CDR1 MGHRA, CDR2 YSYEKL. V shed 4 bases and J 6 bases; nucleotides not matched to a gene: 13. Here the CDR3 DNA reads TGCGCCAGCAGCCTCACGCCGTCTAGCGGGAGGGCCACCAATGAGCAGTTCTTC. Its translation is CASSLTPSSGRATNEQFF.

The chain combines TRBV19 with TRBJ2-1, with 7 bases fitting TRBD2. CDR3 length: 14 residues. Germline V gene data show CDR1 as LNHDA and CDR2 as SQIVND (reference sequence). The trim removed 1 base at V and 6 bases at J, leaving 3 bases unmatched. The CDR3 is CASSIVPSGNEQFF. The CDR3 region has the DNA TGTGCCAGTAGTATAGTCCCTAGCGGCAATGAGCAGTTCTTC.

The V and J genes are TRBV19 and TRBJ2-7; the match to TRBD1 covers 12 bases. Trimming cost V 8 bases and J 6 bases; bases outside gene matches: 8. The CDR3 consists of 14 residues. Per germline, CDR1 LNHDA and CDR2 SQIVND (reference sequence). The CDR3 sequence: CASRLGQGAGEQYF. In nucleotides, the CDR3 is TGTGCCAGTCGCCTGGGACAGGGGGCTGGCGAGCAGTACTTC.

The V call is TRBV28, the J call TRBJ1-1; 8 nucleotides align to TRBD1. V shed 6 bases and J 3 bases; nucleotides not matched to a gene: 12. Germline loops: CDR1 MDHEN, CDR2 SYDVKM. The CDR3 contains 16 residues. In nucleotides, the CDR3 is TGTGCCAGCAGACTGCTCAGGGGGCTAGGGGACACTGAAGCTTTCTTT. Translating gives CASRLLRGLGDTEAFF.

V usage is TRBV11-2 and J usage is TRBJ1-6, with 7 bases lining up with TRBD1. CDR1 is SGHAT, CDR2 FQNNGV, per germline. The CDR3 sequence is 16 residues long. The J segment lost 7 bases and the V segment lost 0 bases, leaving 6 bases of the junction unmatched. CDR3 in amino acids: CASSLEGQGGNSPLHF. CDR3 in DNA: TGTGCCAGCAGCTTAGAGGGGCAGGGGGGGAATTCACCCCTCCACTTT.

This chain uses TRBV10-3 with TRBJ1-2; D is undetermined. Germline CDR1 reads ENHRY; CDR2 reads SYGVKD. The V end was cut by 5 bases, the J end by 0 bases, with 10 bases between. The length of the CDR3 is 14 residues. For the CDR3, the DNA is TGTGCCATCAGTACCGGGATTTCTAACTATGGCTACACCTTC. Its protein is CAISTGISNYGYTF.

The gene calls are TRBV28 and TRBJ1-5; D uncertain. The ends were cut back, 6 bases at V and 3 bases at J, with 12 bases in the middle. This CDR3 spans 14 amino acids. CDR1 MDHEN and CDR2 SYDVKM come from the germline V gene. The CDR3 protein is CASSLPVNNQPQHF. As DNA, the CDR3 is TGTGCCAGCAGCCTGCCTGTAAACAATCAGCCCCAGCATTTT.

The CDR3 DNA sequence: TGCGCCAGCAGCCAAGACGATAGACAGGCTGAAAAACTGTTTTTT. This codes for CASSQDDRQAEKLFF. The J gene is TRBJ1-4, the V gene TRBV4-1, with D possibly TRBD1 on 6 matching bases. The CDR3 spans 15 residues. CDR1 is MGHRA and CDR2 is YSYEKL in the germline V gene. With 0 bases removed from V and 7 bases from J, the gap between germline ends came to 12 bases.

The CDR3 is CASSTPNTQYF. CDR3 sequence (DNA): TGTGCCAGCTCCACACCTAATACGCAGTATTTT. V and J are TRBV6-5 and TRBJ2-3, with no clear D. Germline V gene lookup returns CDR1 MNHEY and CDR2 SVGAGI. The length of the CDR3 is 11 residues. V lost 8 bases to trimming and J lost 7 bases, with 10 bases between them.

This clone came up a few times. This chain links TRBV6-1 with TRBJ2-7, with 11 bases lining up with TRBD2. The CDR3 consists of 15 residues. Trimming removed 2 bases from V and 4 bases from J; junction bases left unmatched: 4. The germline gives CDR1 MNHNS, CDR2 SASEGT. CDR3 DNA sequence: TGTGCCAGCAGTGAAACCTCTAGCGGGGGGTACGAGCAGTACTTC. This sequence encodes CASSETSSGGYEQYF.

V and J are TRBV27 and TRBJ2-2, with 7 bases aligning to TRBD2. The CDR3 consists of 16 residues. The germline V gene has CDR1 MNHEY and CDR2 SMNVEV (reference sequence). Trimming at V came to 11 bases and at J to 6 bases, leaving 18 bases not matched to a gene. For the CDR3, the DNA is TGTGCCGGGCCCATAAGGGGAGGGCCGTGCGCCGGGGAGCTGTTTTTT. Its translation: CAGPIRGGPCAGELFF.

This clone has just a few counts. CDR3 protein: CSGLQGYGYTF. Here the CDR3 DNA reads TGCAGCGGTTTACAGGGCTATGGCTACACCTTC. The genes are TRBV29-1 and TRBJ1-2, with D possibly being TRBD1 (6 bases). V was pared by 7 bases and J by 4 bases, with 10 bases between. Germline CDR1 is SQVTM and CDR2 is ANQGSEA. This CDR3 region has 11 residues.

The chain recombines TRBV4-2 with TRBJ1-2; possibly TRBD1 for D (6 bases). The CDR3 extends over 17 amino acids. V was shortened by 1 base and J by 3 bases, with 18 bases between the two germline ends. Germline-derived CDR1 and CDR2 are LGHNA and YNFKEQ. The CDR3 protein is CASSQGVMRGSYYGYTF. The CDR3 region has the DNA TGTGCCAGCAGCCAAGGAGTTATGAGGGGGTCCTACTATGGCTACACCTTC.

This clone showed up just once. The chain links TRBV28 to TRBJ1-5; D not resolved. This CDR3 region has 16 residues. Germline values: CDR1 MDHEN, CDR2 SYDVKM. Trimming pared 3 bases from V and 3 bases from J, leaving 15 bases between. For the CDR3, the DNA is TGTGCCAGCAGTTTTCCGGGGTCCGGGATCAATCAGCCCCAGCATTTT. It is translated as CASSFPGSGINQPQHF.

This sequence joins TRBV2 and TRBJ2-1, with 7 bases lining up with TRBD1. CDR3 size: 12 residues. The V gene's germline CDR1 is SNHLY and CDR2 FYNNEI. Losses at the gene ends were 6 bases for V and 5 bases for J; bases not matched to a gene: 1. CDR3 amino acids: CASSGQDNEQFF. The CDR3 DNA follows: TGTGCCAGCAGCGGACAGGACAATGAGCAGTTCTTC.

J is TRBJ2-5 and V is TRBV5-6; D tentatively reads TRBD1 or TRBD2 (6 bases each). Looked up from germline, CDR1 is SGHDT and CDR2 is YYEEEE. Between the trimmed V and J ends, which lost 4 bases and 4 bases, there was a span of 17 bases. The CDR3 extends over 15 amino acids. CDR3 DNA sequence: TGTGCCAGCAGCAGCGCCGGGGGCCGCACAGAGACCCAGTACTTC. This gives the protein CASSSAGGRTETQYF.

This sequence joins TRBV28 and TRBJ2-3; 11 positions agree with TRBD2. The CDR3 totals 13 residues. CDR1 and CDR2 from the germline V gene are MDHEN and SYDVKM. The ends lost 7 bases at V and 6 bases at J; junction bases unmatched: 3. This chain's CDR3 is CASTSGRLDTQYF. CDR3 sequence (DNA): TGTGCCAGCACTAGCGGGAGGTTGGATACGCAGTATTTT.

This chain connects TRBV28 to TRBJ2-1, with 10 bases lining up with TRBD1. CDR1 and CDR2 (germline): MDHEN, SYDVKM. Germline trimming cut 1 base from V and 5 bases from J; bases unmatched to any gene: 8. The CDR3 totals 17 residues. As DNA, the CDR3 is TGTGCCAGCAGTTTATTGACAGGGGGCCTCCGCAACAATGAGCAGTTCTTC. Protein sequence: CASSLLTGGLRNNEQFF.

This chain joins TRBV28 and TRBJ1-5; TRBD1 matches 7 bases. CDR3 length: 16 amino acids. J was trimmed by 4 bases and V by 4 bases; bases with no gene match: 10. Germline V gives CDR1 MDHEN, CDR2 SYDVKM. The CDR3 sequence: CASSSGGGAVNQPQHF. Here the CDR3 DNA reads TGTGCCAGCAGTTCAGGAGGGGGCGCGGTGAATCAGCCCCAGCATTTT.

The CDR3 sequence: CASRPTGLDYGYTF. The CDR3 DNA reads as TGTGCCAGCAGACCGACAGGGTTGGACTATGGCTACACCTTC. The chain carries TRBV5-5 and TRBJ1-2, with 7 positions matching TRBD1. The V and J ends lost 5 bases and 3 bases, in that order; junction bases with no gene match: 7. The CDR3 runs 14 residues. The germline CDR1 and CDR2 sequences are SGHKS and YYEKEE (reference sequence).

The chain is built from TRBV4-1 and TRBJ1-1; D remains unclear. V was clipped by 0 bases and J by 0 bases, with 17 bases between them. The CDR3 extends over 18 amino acids. The germline gives CDR1 MGHRA, CDR2 YSYEKL. As DNA, the CDR3 is TGCGCCAGCAGCCAAGATGGCCAGTTTACAGCGATGAACACTGAAGCTTTCTTT. Translation gives CASSQDGQFTAMNTEAFF.

The chain has TRBV12-5 and TRBJ2-7; D is ambiguous. Trimming took 3 bases from V and 5 from J, leaving 5 bases between them. Germline CDR1 and CDR2: LGHNT and FRNRAP. The CDR3 is made up of 11 amino acids. The CDR3 DNA follows: TGTGCTAGTGGTTTCCTCGACGAGCAGTACTTC. Translated: CASGFLDEQYF.